Listed below are T cell receptor beta chains from one sample, sequenced in a study of blood T cell repertoires in COVID-19. The data were produced by immunoSEQ multiplex PCR, yet TCRdb's version contains in-frame clones alone and is incomplete. The profile shows over 450,000 clones, about 91% of them singletons. Material for sequencing was peripheral blood. The receptors stem from a man aged 18 to 30 with COVID-19, enrolled during active disease. The CDR3 runs from the conserved cysteine through the conserved F or W. The D gene is left open where the match is weak. Expanded clones get a size class; other rows say once, few or many, or leave the size out.

CDR3 length	J gene	V gene	D gene	clone size	CDR3 DNA	CDR3 protein
14	TRBJ2-7	TRBV19	TRBD1	.	TGTGCCAGTAGGCCGGGACAGGGAAAATACGAGCAGTACTTC	CASRPGQGKYEQYF
13	TRBJ1-3	TRBV6-5	TRBD1	.	TGTGCCAGCAGACGGACAGGGGGTAACACCATATATTTT	CASRRTGGNTIYF
16	TRBJ2-5	TRBV9	TRBD2	.	TGTGCCAGCAGCGTAAGACTAGCGGGCCTTGGGAAGACCCAGTACTTC	CASSVRLAGLGKTQYF
17	TRBJ2-3	TRBV7-9	TRBD2	.	TGTGCCAGCAGCCCGAGACTAGCGGGGGGGTCCACAGATACGCAGTATTTT	CASSPRLAGGSTDTQYF
13	TRBJ1-6	TRBV6-1	.	.	TGTGCCAGCAGTGAAATACGGGGTGCGCCCCTCCACTTT	CASSEIRGAPLHF
17	TRBJ2-1	TRBV3-1/TRBV3-2	TRBD2	.	TGTGCCAGCAGGCCCCGACTAGCGGGGGGGCCCCACAATGAGCAGTTCTTC	CASRPRLAGGPHNEQFF
18	TRBJ2-1	TRBV18	TRBD2	once	TGTGCCAGCTCACAGAGGACTAGCGGGCGGGGCTCCTACAATGAGCAGTTCTTC	CASSQRTSGRGSYNEQFF
14	TRBJ1-2	TRBV9	TRBD1	.	TGTGCCAGCAGCGTGGACAGGGGGAACTATGGCTACACCTTC	CASSVDRGNYGYTF
17	TRBJ2-2	TRBV19	.	.	TGTGCCAGTAGTATAGTAAGAGGGAGCCGGAACACCGGGGAGCTGTTTTTT	CASSIVRGSRNTGELFF
16	TRBJ1-2	TRBV19	.	once	TGTGCCAGTAGTCTCCAATCCGGGGTTTCCCAGTATGGCTACACCTTC	CASSLQSGVSQYGYTF
16	TRBJ2-2	TRBV25-1	.	once	TGTGCCAGCAGTGAATCGCAGGGTACGAACACCGGGGAGCTGTTTTTT	CASSESQGTNTGELFF
13	TRBJ1-2	TRBV2	.	.	TGTGCCAGCAGTCTTGTTACAGGGCTCGGCTACACCTTC	CASSLVTGLGYTF